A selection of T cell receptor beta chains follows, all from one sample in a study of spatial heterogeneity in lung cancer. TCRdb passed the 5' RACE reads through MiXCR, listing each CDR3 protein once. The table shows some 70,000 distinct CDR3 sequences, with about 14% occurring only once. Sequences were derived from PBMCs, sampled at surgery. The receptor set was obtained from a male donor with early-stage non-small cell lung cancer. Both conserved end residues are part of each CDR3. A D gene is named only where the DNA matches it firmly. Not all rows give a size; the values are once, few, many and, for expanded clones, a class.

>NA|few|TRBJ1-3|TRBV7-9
TGTGCCAGCAGCCCATCGCGGACAACCGGAAACACCATATATTTT
CASSPSRTTGNTIYF
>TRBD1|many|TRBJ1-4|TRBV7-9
TGTGCCAGCAGCCGGACAGGGTTAATACCTAATGAAAAACTGTTTTTT
CASSRTGLIPNEKLFF
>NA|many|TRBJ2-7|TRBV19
TGTGCCAGTTCCGCGGGACAGAGCAGCTCCTACGAGCAGTACTTC
CASSAGQSSSYEQYF
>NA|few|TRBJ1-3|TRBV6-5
TGTGCCACCCGACAGAGTGGAAACACCATATATTTT
CATRQSGNTIYF
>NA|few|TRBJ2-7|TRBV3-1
TGTACCAGCAGCCAAGGTGCCAGAACCTACGAGCAGTACTTC
CTSSQGARTYEQYF
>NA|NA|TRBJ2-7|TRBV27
TGTGCCAGCAGTTTATCGATTAGCGGAGACCCTCTTCAGCAGTACTTC
CASSLSISGDPLQQYF
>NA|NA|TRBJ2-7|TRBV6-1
TGTGCCAGCAGTGAATCGCGTGGCTACGAGCAGTACTTC
CASSESRGYEQYF
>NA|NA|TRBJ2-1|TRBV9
TGTGCCAGCAGCGACCCCGAAGGGGGTGAGCAGTTCTTC
CASSDPEGGEQFF
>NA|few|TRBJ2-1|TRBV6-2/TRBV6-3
TGTGCCAGCAGTTCACAGGTTTTCTACAATGAGCAGTTCTTC
CASSSQVFYNEQFF
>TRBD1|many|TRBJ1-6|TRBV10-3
TGTGCCATCAGTGAGGGGACAGAGCTCCGTTCACCCCTCCACTTT
CAISEGTELRSPLHF
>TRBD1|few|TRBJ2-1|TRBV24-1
TGTGCCACCAGTGATTTGCACAGGGGTTCCTACAATGAGCAGTTCTTC
CATSDLHRGSYNEQFF